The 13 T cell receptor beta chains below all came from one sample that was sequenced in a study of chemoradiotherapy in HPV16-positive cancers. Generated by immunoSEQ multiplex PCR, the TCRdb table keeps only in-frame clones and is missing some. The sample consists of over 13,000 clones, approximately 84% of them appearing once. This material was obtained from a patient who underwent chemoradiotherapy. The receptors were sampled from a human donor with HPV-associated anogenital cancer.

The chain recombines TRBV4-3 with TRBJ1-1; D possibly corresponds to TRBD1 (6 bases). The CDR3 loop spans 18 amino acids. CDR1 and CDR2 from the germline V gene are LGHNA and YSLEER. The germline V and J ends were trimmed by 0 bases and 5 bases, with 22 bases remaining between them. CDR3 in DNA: TGCGCCAGCAGCCAAGAGGGGGCATTGGAAATTGGGTCGACTGAAGCTTTCTTT. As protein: CASSQEGALEIGSTEAFF.

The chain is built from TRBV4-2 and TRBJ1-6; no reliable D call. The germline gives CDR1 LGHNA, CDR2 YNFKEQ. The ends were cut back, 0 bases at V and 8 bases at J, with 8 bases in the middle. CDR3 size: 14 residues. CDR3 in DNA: TGTGCCAGCAGCCAAGATCCGGGTTATTCACCCCTCCACTTT. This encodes CASSQDPGYSPLHF.

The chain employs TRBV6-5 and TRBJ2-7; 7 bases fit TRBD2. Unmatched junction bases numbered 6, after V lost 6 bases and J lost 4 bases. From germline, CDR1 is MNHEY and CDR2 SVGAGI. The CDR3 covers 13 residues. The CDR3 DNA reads TGTGCCAGCAGGTCCGGGACTATTTACGAGCAGTACTTC. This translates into CASRSGTIYEQYF.

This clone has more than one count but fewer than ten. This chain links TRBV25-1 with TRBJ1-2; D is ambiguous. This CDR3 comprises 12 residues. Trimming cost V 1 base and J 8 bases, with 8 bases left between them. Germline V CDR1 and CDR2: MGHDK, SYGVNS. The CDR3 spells CASSESGFGYTF. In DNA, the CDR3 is TGTGCCAGCAGTGAATCTGGTTTCGGCTACACCTTC.

CDR3 region: CASSVGAPPTDTQYF. As DNA, the CDR3 is TGTGCCAGCAGCGTAGGGGCGCCCCCCACAGATACGCAGTATTTT. V gene TRBV9 combines with J gene TRBJ2-3; D is undetermined. The CDR3 runs 15 residues. Germline CDR1 reads SGDLS; CDR2 reads YYNGEE. Deletions cut 0 bases from V and 2 bases from J, with 10 bases between.

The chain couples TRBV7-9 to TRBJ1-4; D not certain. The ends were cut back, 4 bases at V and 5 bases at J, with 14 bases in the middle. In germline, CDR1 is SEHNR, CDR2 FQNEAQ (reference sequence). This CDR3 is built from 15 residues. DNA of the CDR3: TGTGCCAGCAGCTCCGGCGGCAGCCTGAATGAAAAACTGTTTTTT. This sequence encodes CASSSGGSLNEKLFF. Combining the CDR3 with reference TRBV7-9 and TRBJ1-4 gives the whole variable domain DTGVSQNPRHKITKRGQNVTFRCDPISEHNRLYWYRQTLGQGPEFLTYFQNEAQLEKSRLLSDRFSAERPKGSFSTLEIQRTEQGDSAMYLCASSSGGSLNEKLFFGSGTQLSVL.

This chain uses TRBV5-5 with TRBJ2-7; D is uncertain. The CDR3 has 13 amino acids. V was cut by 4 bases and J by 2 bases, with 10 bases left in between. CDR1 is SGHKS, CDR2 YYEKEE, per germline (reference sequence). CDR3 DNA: TGTGCCAGCAGCCATGAGACACCCTACGAGCAGTACTTC. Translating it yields CASSHETPYEQYF.

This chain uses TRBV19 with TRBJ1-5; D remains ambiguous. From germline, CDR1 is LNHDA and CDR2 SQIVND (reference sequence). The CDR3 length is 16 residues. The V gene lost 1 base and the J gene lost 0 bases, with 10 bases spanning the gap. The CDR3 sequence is CASSIAVHYSNQPQHF. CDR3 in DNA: TGTGCCAGTAGTATAGCAGTCCATTATAGCAATCAGCCCCAGCATTTT.

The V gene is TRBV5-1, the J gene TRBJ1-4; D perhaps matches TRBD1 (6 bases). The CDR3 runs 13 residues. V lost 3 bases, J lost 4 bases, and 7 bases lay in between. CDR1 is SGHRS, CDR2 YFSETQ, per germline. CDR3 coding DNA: TGCGCCAGCAGCTACAGGGATAATGAAAAACTGTTTTTT. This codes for CASSYRDNEKLFF.

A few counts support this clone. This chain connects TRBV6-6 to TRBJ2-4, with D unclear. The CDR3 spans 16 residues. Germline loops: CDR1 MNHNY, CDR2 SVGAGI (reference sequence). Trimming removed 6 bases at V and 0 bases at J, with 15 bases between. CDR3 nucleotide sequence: TGTGCCAGCAGCACCGACGGATTGCTAGCCAAAAACATTCAGTACTTC. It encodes CASSTDGLLAKNIQYF.

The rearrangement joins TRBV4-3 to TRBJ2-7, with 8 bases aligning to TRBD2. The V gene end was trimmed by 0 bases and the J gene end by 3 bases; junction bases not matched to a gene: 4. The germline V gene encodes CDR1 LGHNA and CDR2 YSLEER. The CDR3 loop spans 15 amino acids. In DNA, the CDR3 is TGCGCCAGCAGCCAAGAGGCGGGGGGAGGCTACGAGCAGTACTTC. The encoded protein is CASSQEAGGGYEQYF.

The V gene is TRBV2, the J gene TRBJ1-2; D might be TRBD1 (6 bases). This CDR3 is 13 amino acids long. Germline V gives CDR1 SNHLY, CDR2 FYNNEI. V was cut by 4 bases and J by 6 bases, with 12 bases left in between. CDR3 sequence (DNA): TGTGCCAGCAGTGGGGACCGGGGGCATGGCTACACCTTC. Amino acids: CASSGDRGHGYTF.

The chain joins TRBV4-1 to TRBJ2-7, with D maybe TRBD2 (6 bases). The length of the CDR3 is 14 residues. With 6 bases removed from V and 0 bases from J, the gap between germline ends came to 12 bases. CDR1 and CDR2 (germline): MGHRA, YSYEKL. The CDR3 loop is CASSHRDSSYEQYF. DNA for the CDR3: TGCGCCAGCAGTCACCGGGACTCCTCCTACGAGCAGTACTTC.